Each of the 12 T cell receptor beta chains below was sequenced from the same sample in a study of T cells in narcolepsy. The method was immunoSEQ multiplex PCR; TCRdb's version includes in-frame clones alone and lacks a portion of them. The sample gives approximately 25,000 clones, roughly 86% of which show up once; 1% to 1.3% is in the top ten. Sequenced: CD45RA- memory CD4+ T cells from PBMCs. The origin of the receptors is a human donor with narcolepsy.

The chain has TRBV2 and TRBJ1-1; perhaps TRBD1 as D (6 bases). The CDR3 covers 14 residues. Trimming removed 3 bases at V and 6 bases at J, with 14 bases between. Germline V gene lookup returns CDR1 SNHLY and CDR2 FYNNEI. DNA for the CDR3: TGTGCCAGCAGTGACGAAGGGGGTGCCTCTGAAGCTTTCTTT. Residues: CASSDEGGASEAFF.

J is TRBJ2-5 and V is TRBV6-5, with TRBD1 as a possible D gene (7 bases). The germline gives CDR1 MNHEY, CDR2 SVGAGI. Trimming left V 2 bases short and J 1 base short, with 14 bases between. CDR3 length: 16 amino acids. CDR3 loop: CASSYPRQGGQETQYF. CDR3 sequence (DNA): TGTGCCAGCAGTTACCCGCGGCAGGGGGGCCAAGAGACCCAGTACTTC.

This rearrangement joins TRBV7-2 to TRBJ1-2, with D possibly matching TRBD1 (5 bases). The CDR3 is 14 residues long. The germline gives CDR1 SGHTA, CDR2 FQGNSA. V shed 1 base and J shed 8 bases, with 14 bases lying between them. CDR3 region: CASSLVAAGRGYTF. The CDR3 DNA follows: TGTGCCAGCAGCTTAGTGGCGGCAGGGCGAGGCTACACCTTC.

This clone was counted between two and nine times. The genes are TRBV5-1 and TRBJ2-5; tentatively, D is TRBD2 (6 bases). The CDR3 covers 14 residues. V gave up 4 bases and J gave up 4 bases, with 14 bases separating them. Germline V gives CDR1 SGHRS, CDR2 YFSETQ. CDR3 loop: CASSLKLAGETQYF. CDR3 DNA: TGCGCCAGCAGCCTTAAACTAGCAGGAGAGACCCAGTACTTC.

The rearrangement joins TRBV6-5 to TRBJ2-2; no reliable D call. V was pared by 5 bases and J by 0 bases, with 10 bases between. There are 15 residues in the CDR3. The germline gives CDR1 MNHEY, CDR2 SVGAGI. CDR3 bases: TGTGCCAGCAGTGCCAGGCATTCGAACACCGGGGAGCTGTTTTTT. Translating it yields CASSARHSNTGELFF.

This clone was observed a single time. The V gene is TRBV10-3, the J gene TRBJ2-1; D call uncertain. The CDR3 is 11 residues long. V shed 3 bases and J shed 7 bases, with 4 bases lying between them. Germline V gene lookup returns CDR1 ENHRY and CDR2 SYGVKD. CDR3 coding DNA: TGTGCCATCAGTGATCTTAATGAGCAGTTCTTC. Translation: CAISDLNEQFF.

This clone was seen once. In nucleotides, the CDR3 is TGTGCCAGCAGCATACAGGGGTTATTAACAGATACGCAGTATTTT. Translation gives CASSIQGLLTDTQYF. The rearrangement links TRBV7-9 to TRBJ2-3, with 7 nucleotides matching TRBD1. The length of the CDR3 is 15 residues. CDR1 and CDR2 from the germline V gene are SEHNR and FQNEAQ (reference sequence). Trimming removed 5 bases from V and 3 bases from J; junction bases left unmatched: 8. The entire variable domain, with the rest obtained from reference TRBV7-9 and TRBJ2-3, is as follows: DTGVSQNPRHKITKRGQNVTFRCDPISEHNRLYWYRQTLGQGPEFLTYFQNEAQLEKSRLLSDRFSAERPKGSFSTLEIQRTEQGDSAMYLCASSIQGLLTDTQYFGPGTRLTVL.

CDR3: CASSPQVEETDTQYF. As DNA, the CDR3 is TGTGCCAGCAGCCCACAGGTCGAGGAAACAGATACGCAGTATTTT. This chain joins TRBV21-1 and TRBJ2-3; the table's D call of TRBD1 was not tested on the DNA. TRBV21-1 is a listed pseudogene. CDR3 length: 15 amino acids.

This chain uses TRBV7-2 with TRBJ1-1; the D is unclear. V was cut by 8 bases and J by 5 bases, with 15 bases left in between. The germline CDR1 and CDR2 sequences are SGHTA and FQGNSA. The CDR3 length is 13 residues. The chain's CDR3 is CASGRVVRTEAFF. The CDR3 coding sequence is TGTGCCAGCGGGAGGGTGGTGAGGACTGAAGCTTTCTTT.

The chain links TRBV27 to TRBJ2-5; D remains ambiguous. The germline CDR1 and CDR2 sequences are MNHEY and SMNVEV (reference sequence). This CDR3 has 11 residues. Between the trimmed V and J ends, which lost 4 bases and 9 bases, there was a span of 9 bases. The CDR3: CASSSLGSQYF. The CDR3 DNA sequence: TGTGCCAGCAGTTCCCTAGGCTCCCAGTACTTC.

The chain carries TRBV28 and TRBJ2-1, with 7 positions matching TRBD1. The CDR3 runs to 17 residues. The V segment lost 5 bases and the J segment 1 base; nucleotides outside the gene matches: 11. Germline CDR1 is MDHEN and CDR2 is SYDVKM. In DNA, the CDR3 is TGTGCCAGCAGTCCATCAAGGGACAGTCGTTCCTACAATGAGCAGTTCTTC. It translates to CASSPSRDSRSYNEQFF.

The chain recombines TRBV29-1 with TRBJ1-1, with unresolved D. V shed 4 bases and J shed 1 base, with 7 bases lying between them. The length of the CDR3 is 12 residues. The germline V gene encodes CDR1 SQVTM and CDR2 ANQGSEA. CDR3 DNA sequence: TGCAGCGTTGTGAGACAGAACACTGAAGCTTTCTTT. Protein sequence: CSVVRQNTEAFF.